One sample yielded the 32 T cell receptor beta chains listed below, sequenced in a study of a mutant IDH1 vaccine in newly diagnosed glioma. Sequencing used immunoSEQ multiplex PCR; TCRdb keeps in-frame clones, though not all of them. There are over 30,000 clones in the sample; about 80% occur only once, and approximately 9% lies in the top ten. Sample time point: baseline, week 1 (first vaccination visit). Treatment specified: pre-vaccination baseline after standard-of-care therapy. The sequencing used peripheral blood mononuclear cells (PBMCs), collected from a glioma patient treated with radiotherapy, temozolomide or both. The receptor source for this set is a man aged 45-65 years with glioma. Some clones in this sample may be carry-over from other donors' samples.

The gene calls are TRBV19 and TRBJ1-2; D is possibly TRBD1 (5 bases). V lost 5 bases and J lost 8, with 18 bases in between. CDR1 LNHDA and CDR2 SQIVND come from the germline V gene (reference sequence). The CDR3 sequence is 14 residues long. The DNA of the CDR3 is TGTGCCAGTAGTGAACCCCCCAGGGTTCAAGGCTACACCTTC. Amino acid sequence: CASSEPPRVQGYTF.

CDR3 DNA sequence: TGTGCCAGCAGTAGTCCCGGGACAGGGATATTAGCGGCGTTCAATGAGCAGTTCTTC. Translation gives CASSSPGTGILAAFNEQFF. The chain links TRBV2 to TRBJ2-1; 9 bases align to TRBD1. CDR1 SNHLY and CDR2 FYNNEI come from the germline V gene. J was trimmed by 6 bases and V by 5 bases; bases with no gene match: 20. The CDR3 totals 19 residues.

This clone was picked up a small number of times. This sequence joins TRBV13 and TRBJ1-1; 8 positions match TRBD1. The CDR3 is made up of 14 amino acids. Trimming cost V 5 bases and J 0 bases; bases outside gene matches: 2. Per germline, CDR1 PRHDT and CDR2 FYEKMQ (reference sequence). This CDR3 is CASSQTGVNTEAFF. In nucleotides, the CDR3 is TGTGCCAGCAGCCAGACAGGGGTGAACACTGAAGCTTTCTTT. Together with reference TRBV13 and TRBJ1-1, the CDR3 gives the full variable domain: AAGVIQSPRHLIKEKRETATLKCYPIPRHDTVYWYQQGPGQDPQFLISFYEKMQSDKGSIPDRFSAQQFSDYHSELNMSSLELGDSALYFCASSQTGVNTEAFFGQGTRLTVV.

The V and J genes are TRBV7-2 and TRBJ1-1; tentatively, D is TRBD1 (5 bases). The ends were cut back, 6 bases at V and 10 bases at J, with 12 bases in the middle. CDR1 is SGHTA and CDR2 is FQGNSA in the germline V gene. The CDR3 is 11 residues long. This CDR3 reads CASSLRGRAFF. CDR3 bases: TGTGCCAGCAGTCTCCGGGGGAGAGCTTTCTTT.

This clone was counted once. The V gene is TRBV11-2, the J gene TRBJ2-3; 8 bases match TRBD2. V was clipped by 3 bases and J by 0 bases; unmatched bases: 11. Germline lookup yields CDR1 SGHAT and CDR2 FQNNGV. This CDR3 is built from 18 residues. CDR3 in DNA: TGTGCCAGCAGCTTCAGGGCGGGGGGTTTCACTAGCACAGATACGCAGTATTTT. Translation gives CASSFRAGGFTSTDTQYF. The variable domain in full, completed from reference TRBV11-2 and TRBJ2-3, reads EAGVAQSPRYKIIEKRQSVAFWCNPISGHATLYWYQQILGQGPKLLIQFQNNGVVDDSQLPKDRFSAERLKGVDSTLKIQPAKLEDSAVYLCASSFRAGGFTSTDTQYFGPGTRLTVL.

The rearrangement joins TRBV4-1 to TRBJ2-7; weak D call: TRBD2 (7 bases). Per germline, CDR1 MGHRA and CDR2 YSYEKL. V was pared by 4 bases and J by 4 bases, with 17 bases between. The CDR3 sequence is 15 residues long. CDR3 residues: CASSRGVGGGYEQYF. In DNA form, the CDR3 reads TGCGCCAGCAGCCGGGGTGTAGGGGGGGGATACGAGCAGTACTTC.

The chain carries TRBV7-9 and TRBJ2-5; tentative D call: TRBD1 (6 bases). Germline V gives CDR1 SEHNR, CDR2 FQNEAQ (reference sequence). There are 14 residues in the CDR3. Trimming took off 6 bases at V and 5 bases at J, with 16 bases between the two ends. CDR3 sequence (DNA): TGTGCCAGCAGAGATATGGCAGGGGCGGAGACCCAGTACTTC. It translates to CASRDMAGAETQYF.

This clone was counted between two and nine times. The chain couples TRBV6-5 to TRBJ1-1, with a tentative D call TRBD1 (5 bases). V lost 2 bases, J lost 0 bases, and 13 bases lay in between. CDR3 size: 16 residues. Looked up from germline, CDR1 is MNHEY and CDR2 is SVGAGI. The CDR3 spells CASSYGSGLVNTEAFF. As DNA, the CDR3 is TGTGCCAGCAGTTACGGGTCAGGGCTGGTGAACACTGAAGCTTTCTTT.

The chain combines TRBV29-1 with TRBJ2-7, with D perhaps matching TRBD1 (6 bases). Germline CDR1 is SQVTM and CDR2 is ANQGSEA. The CDR3 totals 16 residues. The V gene lost 0 bases and the J gene lost 0 bases, with 15 bases spanning the gap. DNA for the CDR3: TGCAGCGTTGAAGACATTGGGGGCCGCAACTCCTACGAGCAGTACTTC. Translated, it gives CSVEDIGGRNSYEQYF.

The chain has TRBV11-2 and TRBJ2-2; no clear D gene. Germline CDR1 reads SGHAT; CDR2 reads FQNNGV. The CDR3 totals 15 residues. V was cut by 3 bases and J by 3 bases, with 11 bases left in between. The CDR3 sequence: CASSLSARDTGELFF. Written as DNA, the CDR3 is TGTGCCAGCAGCTTGAGTGCTCGGGACACCGGGGAGCTGTTTTTT.

Here the CDR3 reads CATSRGASGSLLKDYEQYF. The DNA for the CDR3 is TGTGCCACCAGCAGAGGGGCTAGCGGATCCCTTTTAAAGGACTACGAGCAGTACTTC. J is TRBJ2-7 and V is TRBV15, with TRBD2 identical over 7 bases. V gave up 1 base and J gave up 3 bases; unmatched junction bases: 18. The CDR3 is 19 residues long. The germline gives CDR1 LNHNV, CDR2 YYDKDF (reference sequence).

This chain connects TRBV30 to TRBJ1-5; D gene unclear. The V gene lost 2 bases and the J gene lost 0 bases, with 2 bases spanning the gap. The CDR3 spans 12 residues. CDR1 GTSNPN and CDR2 SVGIG come from the germline V gene (reference sequence). The CDR3 reads CAWSYSNQPQHF. Written as DNA, the CDR3 is TGTGCCTGGAGTTATAGCAATCAGCCCCAGCATTTT. Using reference TRBV30 and TRBJ1-5 for the parts outside the CDR3, the full variable domain is SQTIHQWPATLVQPVGSPLSLECTVEGTSNPNLYWYRQAAGRGLQLLFYSVGIGQISSEVPQNLSASRPQDRQFILSSKKLLLSDSGFYLCAWSYSNQPQHFGDGTRLSIL.

J is TRBJ1-5 and V is TRBV6-4; no clear D. The CDR3 has 13 residues. Germline CDR1 is MRHNA and CDR2 is SNTAGT. Deletions cut 3 bases from V and 6 bases from J, with 9 bases between. The CDR3 loop is CASSEEGGQPQHF. The CDR3 region has the DNA TGTGCCAGCAGTGAAGAGGGAGGTCAGCCCCAGCATTTT.

V gene TRBV6-6 combines with J gene TRBJ2-1, with 11 nucleotides matching TRBD2. The V gene end was trimmed by 2 bases and the J gene end by 9 bases; junction bases not matched to a gene: 9. Germline CDR1 is MNHNY and CDR2 is SVGAGI (reference sequence). There are 16 residues in the CDR3. CDR3 DNA sequence: TGTGCCAGCAGTTACGGGGTAGCGGGGGGGCAGAGTGAGCAGTTCTTC. This gives the protein CASSYGVAGGQSEQFF.

This chain joins TRBV2 and TRBJ1-3; 9 nucleotides agree with TRBD1. The CDR3 totals 16 residues. V shed 3 bases and J 0 bases; nucleotides not matched to a gene: 3. CDR1 is SNHLY and CDR2 is FYNNEI in the germline V gene. CDR3 sequence: CASSEGTGNSGNTIYF. The CDR3 bases are TGTGCCAGCAGTGAGGGGACAGGGAACTCTGGAAACACCATATATTTT.

The V gene is TRBV29-1, the J gene TRBJ2-5; 9 bases map to TRBD2. The J call may be wrong; the DNA end is better matched by TRBJ2-7. The CDR3 runs 17 residues. The germline CDR1 and CDR2 sequences are SQVTM and ANQGSEA. The CDR3 protein is CSVAYPRVAGVNYEQYF. The DNA of the CDR3 is TGCAGCGTTGCCTACCCAAGGGTAGCGGGAGTGAATTACGAGCAGTACTTC.

This sequence joins TRBV18 and TRBJ2-3; D ambiguous. From germline, CDR1 is KGHSH and CDR2 LQKENI. Trimming took off 3 bases at V and 0 bases at J, with 13 bases between the two ends. The CDR3 is 16 residues long. The CDR3 nucleotides are TGTGCCAGCTCACCGGGCAGACACATAAGCACAGATACGCAGTATTTT. It is translated as CASSPGRHISTDTQYF.

The chain recombines TRBV5-6 with TRBJ2-3, with unresolved D. There are 16 residues in the CDR3. V was clipped by 4 bases and J by 0 bases, with 15 bases between them. Germline V CDR1 and CDR2: SGHDT, YYEEEE. The CDR3 region has the DNA TGTGCCAGCAGCGGCGAAGGCAGGTCGAGCACAGATACGCAGTATTTT. Translation: CASSGEGRSSTDTQYF.

The chain recombines TRBV2 with TRBJ2-2; D perhaps matches TRBD2 (7 bases). The germline gives CDR1 SNHLY, CDR2 FYNNEI. V lost 4 bases, J lost 4 bases, and 16 bases lay in between. The CDR3 contains 16 residues. CDR3 DNA sequence: TGTGCCAGCAGTGGCACAGGGAGGGTAGGCACCGGGGAGCTGTTTTTT. It encodes CASSGTGRVGTGELFF.

V gene TRBV2 combines with J gene TRBJ1-2, with D possibly being TRBD1 (5 bases). There are 14 residues in the CDR3. CDR1 SNHLY and CDR2 FYNNEI come from the germline V gene. The V and J ends lost 3 bases and 2 bases respectively, with 10 bases between them. The CDR3 DNA sequence: TGTGCCAGCAGTGACCGGGACGGCAACTATGGCTACACCTTC. Translating it yields CASSDRDGNYGYTF.

J is TRBJ1-5 and V is TRBV4-2; possible D gene TRBD1, 6 bases. The germline CDR1 and CDR2 sequences are LGHNA and YNFKEQ. This CDR3 spans 16 amino acids. The V end lost 0 bases, the J end lost 5 bases, and 14 bases lay between the germline ends. As DNA, the CDR3 is TGTGCCAGCAGCCAAGATAACAGGGCACTACATCAGCCCCAGCATTTT. It encodes CASSQDNRALHQPQHF.

CDR3 amino acids: CASSYPGGSSYEQYF. The CDR3 DNA sequence: TGTGCCAGCAGTTACCCAGGGGGGAGCTCCTACGAGCAGTACTTC. The rearrangement uses TRBV6-6 and TRBJ2-7; D may be TRBD1 (7 bases). This CDR3 is 15 amino acids long. Per the germline V gene, CDR1 is MNHNY and CDR2 is SVGAGI (reference sequence). The V end lost 2 bases, the J end lost 0 bases, and 11 bases lay between the germline ends.

This chain uses TRBV5-6 with TRBJ2-3; 11 nucleotides match TRBD2. Germline-derived CDR1 and CDR2 are SGHDT and YYEEEE. This CDR3 is built from 14 residues. Germline trimming cut 5 bases from V and 6 bases from J; bases unmatched to any gene: 5. CDR3 loop: CASRGLAEGDTQYF. The CDR3 nucleotides are TGTGCCAGCAGGGGACTAGCGGAGGGGGATACGCAGTATTTT.

CDR3 residues: CASRSTGTYAGELFF. CDR3 bases: TGTGCCAGCAGAAGCACAGGGACTTACGCCGGGGAGCTGTTTTTT. The J gene is TRBJ2-2, the V gene TRBV28, with D perhaps being TRBD1 or TRBD2 (6 bases each). CDR3 length: 15 amino acids. CDR1 and CDR2 from the germline V gene are MDHEN and SYDVKM. Between the trimmed V and J ends, which lost 6 bases and 6 bases, there was a span of 17 bases.

This chain connects TRBV27 to TRBJ2-5; 7 bases are a match to TRBD2. Germline CDR1 and CDR2: MNHEY and SMNVEV (reference sequence). The CDR3 runs to 14 residues. The V segment lost 2 bases and the J segment 5 bases; nucleotides outside the gene matches: 5. The CDR3 reads CASSLIAGLETQYF. In DNA form, the CDR3 reads TGTGCCAGCAGTTTAATAGCGGGTCTGGAGACCCAGTACTTC.

The J gene is TRBJ1-1, the V gene TRBV28; tentatively, D is TRBD1 (5 bases). The CDR3 consists of 13 residues. CDR1 and CDR2 (germline): MDHEN, SYDVKM. V was clipped by 7 bases and J by 4 bases, with 13 bases between them. In nucleotides, the CDR3 is TGTGCCAGCATACGGGGGGAGCGCACTGAAGCTTTCTTT. The encoded protein is CASIRGERTEAFF.

The chain has TRBV4-1 and TRBJ1-5, with D tentatively TRBD1 (5 bases). Germline lookup yields CDR1 MGHRA and CDR2 YSYEKL. The V end was cut by 4 bases, the J end by 6 bases, with 16 bases between. The CDR3 has 15 residues. CDR3 nucleotide sequence: TGCGCCAGCAGCCCCCGGCAGGGCGCGGGTCAGCCCCAGCATTTT. Encoded protein: CASSPRQGAGQPQHF.

V gene TRBV30 combines with J gene TRBJ2-2; D may be TRBD2 (5 bases). V lost 4 bases and J 5 bases, leaving 17 bases between the germline ends. Germline V gene lookup returns CDR1 GTSNPN and CDR2 SVGIG (reference sequence). The CDR3 contains 15 residues. The CDR3 reads CAWNPGRGGTGELFF. CDR3 in DNA: TGTGCCTGGAACCCCGGGCGTGGAGGAACCGGGGAGCTGTTTTTT.

This rearrangement joins TRBV4-1 to TRBJ1-5; D gene uncertain. The V gene's germline CDR1 is MGHRA and CDR2 YSYEKL. The CDR3 runs 13 residues. V lost 0 bases and J lost 8, with 8 bases in between. The CDR3 DNA reads as TGCGCCAGCAGCCAAGAACGGAAAGAGCCCCAGCATTTT. This gives the protein CASSQERKEPQHF.

V and J are TRBV2 and TRBJ2-5; the D gene is possibly TRBD2 (5 bases). CDR1 is SNHLY, CDR2 FYNNEI, per germline. The CDR3 length is 16 residues. Trimming removed 3 bases at V and 6 bases at J, with 20 bases between. The CDR3, as DNA: TGTGCCAGCAGTGATGACCTTTCAGGAAGCGGTCAGACCCAGTACTTC. Amino acids: CASSDDLSGSGQTQYF.

V usage is TRBV7-2 and J usage is TRBJ1-5; D is uncertain. The CDR3 contains 13 residues. V was trimmed by 4 bases and J by 2 bases, leaving 6 bases between them. Looked up from germline, CDR1 is SGHTA and CDR2 is FQGNSA. The CDR3 sequence is CASSSDGNQPQHF. DNA for the CDR3: TGTGCCAGCAGCTCGGACGGCAATCAGCCCCAGCATTTT.

The chain combines TRBV7-8 with TRBJ2-3; no definite D call. Germline assignment: CDR1 SGHVS and CDR2 FQNEAQ. V was shortened by 0 bases and J by 0 bases, with 10 bases between the two germline ends. The CDR3 contains 16 residues. The CDR3: CASSLARVRSTDTQYF. The CDR3 DNA reads as TGTGCCAGCAGCTTAGCAAGAGTGAGAAGCACAGATACGCAGTATTTT.